This section outlines one T cell receptor (beta chain) sequence together with its context. The J segment lost 3 bases and the V segment lost 0 bases, leaving 5 bases of the junction unmatched. The CDR3 has 16 residues. CDR1 SGDLS and CDR2 YYNGEE come from the germline V gene. This record comes from a study of blood T cell repertoires in COVID-19. Study details: COVID-19 samples, acute and convalescent, were from the United States, Italy and Spain. Sources were T cells, B-cell-depleted T cells, or PBMCs; the material itself was cDNA or gDNA.

Profiled with immunoSEQ multiplex PCR; TCRdb holds only in-frame clones, not every one. Of 65,000 to 95,000 clones listed, around 90% are singletons. The receptor's source is an older man with acute or convalescent COVID-19. Sequenced: peripheral blood. This chain links TRBV9 with TRBJ2-1, with 8 bases that match TRBD2. CDR3 loop: CASSVVGSGGYNEQFF. Here the CDR3 DNA reads TGTGCCAGCAGCGTAGTTGGGAGCGGGGGCTACAATGAGCAGTTCTTC.